This is a list of T cell receptor beta chains from one sample in a study of molecular identifiers for immune sequencing clone quantification. Each CDR3 protein is one row after TCRdb ran MiXCR on the PCR reads. Among hundreds of thousands of distinct CDR3 sequences listed, about 20% were seen once. The sequencing sample was made of naive CD8+ T cells from blood, with Jurkat cell RNA spiked in. The receptor set was obtained from a human donor in good health. Some libraries in this study had Jurkat cell RNA spiked in. CDR3s include the opening cysteine and the closing phenylalanine or tryptophan. Each record gives: J gene, clone size, D gene, V gene, CDR3 DNA, CDR3 protein. The D gene is left open where the match is weak. Not all rows give a size; the values are once, few, many and, for expanded clones, a class.

j_call: TRBJ1-6; clone_size: .; d_call: .; v_call: TRBV19; cdr3_nt: TGTGCCAGTAGAACCGGGACAAGGACAAATTCACCCCTCCACTTT; cdr3_aa: CASRTGTRTNSPLHF
j_call: TRBJ2-7; clone_size: .; d_call: TRBD2; v_call: TRBV30; cdr3_nt: TGTGCCTGGAGTTACTCCTGGGGGGGAGAAGGTCACGAGCAGTACTTC; cdr3_aa: CAWSYSWGGEGHEQYF
j_call: TRBJ1-6; clone_size: few; d_call: TRBD1; v_call: TRBV19; cdr3_nt: TGTGCCAGTAGTATTAAGGGACAGCGTAATTCACCCCTCCACTTT; cdr3_aa: CASSIKGQRNSPLHF
j_call: TRBJ2-1; clone_size: .; d_call: .; v_call: TRBV27; cdr3_nt: TGTGCCAGCAGGATGACGGTAACCTACAATGAGCAGTTCTTC; cdr3_aa: CASRMTVTYNEQFF
j_call: TRBJ2-2; clone_size: many; d_call: .; v_call: TRBV29-1; cdr3_nt: TGCAGCGCCCTAGACTGGGGCGGTACCGGGGAGCTGTTTTTT; cdr3_aa: CSALDWGGTGELFF
j_call: TRBJ2-5; clone_size: few; d_call: .; v_call: TRBV15; cdr3_nt: TGTGCCACCAGCCGGCGGGGAAGTCAAGAGACCCAGTACTTC; cdr3_aa: CATSRRGSQETQYF
j_call: TRBJ2-7; clone_size: few; d_call: .; v_call: TRBV19; cdr3_nt: TGTGCCAGTAGTATTAACTTAAGAGAGCAGTACTTC; cdr3_aa: CASSINLREQYF
j_call: TRBJ2-2; clone_size: many; d_call: TRBD1; v_call: TRBV20-1; cdr3_nt: TGCAGTGCATCCGGGACAGGGGGAACCGGGGAGCTGTTTTTT; cdr3_aa: CSASGTGGTGELFF
j_call: TRBJ2-1; clone_size: .; d_call: .; v_call: TRBV27; cdr3_nt: TGTGCCAGCAGTTTACTGAGCAGAGGAAAATCCTACAATGAGCAGTTCTTC; cdr3_aa: CASSLLSRGKSYNEQFF
j_call: TRBJ2-3; clone_size: many; d_call: .; v_call: TRBV9; cdr3_nt: TGTGCCAGCAGCGTAGTGGAAACAGATACGCAGTATTTT; cdr3_aa: CASSVVETDTQYF
j_call: TRBJ1-2; clone_size: few; d_call: .; v_call: TRBV9; cdr3_nt: TGTGCCAGCAGCGGAATGCTCGGGGGCTACACCTTC; cdr3_aa: CASSGMLGGYTF
j_call: TRBJ2-1; clone_size: many; d_call: TRBD1; v_call: TRBV7-9; cdr3_nt: TGTGCCAGCAGCTCACCGGGACAGGGGCACAATGAGCAGTTCTTC; cdr3_aa: CASSSPGQGHNEQFF
j_call: TRBJ2-7; clone_size: .; d_call: TRBD1; v_call: TRBV5-1; cdr3_nt: TGCGCCGGCAACTTGACAGGGACCACCTACGAGCAGTACTTC; cdr3_aa: CAGNLTGTTYEQYF
j_call: TRBJ1-1; clone_size: .; d_call: .; v_call: TRBV5-1; cdr3_nt: TGCGCCAGCAGCTTGAAGATGGAGGGTACTGAAGCTTTCTTT; cdr3_aa: CASSLKMEGTEAFF
j_call: TRBJ2-3; clone_size: .; d_call: TRBD2; v_call: TRBV4-1; cdr3_nt: TGCGCCAGCAGCCTCGGACTAGCGGGCCACCGGGATACGCAGTATTTT; cdr3_aa: CASSLGLAGHRDTQYF
j_call: TRBJ1-2; clone_size: many; d_call: .; v_call: TRBV29-1; cdr3_nt: TGCAGCGTTGAAGAAGGGTCTTTCAGCCCAGAAGCTAACTATGGCTACACCTTC; cdr3_aa: CSVEEGSFSPEANYGYTF
j_call: TRBJ2-7; clone_size: .; d_call: .; v_call: TRBV4-1; cdr3_nt: TGCGCCAGCAGCCAAACCGGGGCCTACGAGCAGCACTTC; cdr3_aa: CASSQTGAYEQHF
j_call: TRBJ1-4; clone_size: many; d_call: .; v_call: TRBV7-9; cdr3_nt: TGTGCCAGCAGCTTACTGGGGGGTGCTAATGAAAAACTGTTTTTT; cdr3_aa: CASSLLGGANEKLFF
j_call: TRBJ1-1; clone_size: many; d_call: .; v_call: TRBV2; cdr3_nt: TGTGCCAGCAGTGAGTGGAGAAACACTGAAGCTTTCTTT; cdr3_aa: CASSEWRNTEAFF
j_call: TRBJ2-7; clone_size: .; d_call: .; v_call: TRBV10-2; cdr3_nt: TGCGCCAGTACCGGGACGACAATCAGCTCCTACGAGCAGTACTTC; cdr3_aa: CASTGTTISSYEQYF
j_call: TRBJ1-5; clone_size: .; d_call: .; v_call: TRBV15; cdr3_nt: TGTGCCACCAGCGCCGCCCGTTGGGAAAATCAGCCCCAGCATTTT; cdr3_aa: CATSAARWENQPQHF
j_call: TRBJ2-3; clone_size: many; d_call: .; v_call: TRBV15; cdr3_nt: TGTGCCACCAGCTGCTTCGGGGACACCTCTTGCACAGATACGCAGTATTTT; cdr3_aa: CATSCFGDTSCTDTQYF
j_call: TRBJ2-7; clone_size: many; d_call: TRBD2; v_call: TRBV14; cdr3_nt: TGTGCCAGCAGCCCCTCGGCGGGGGACTACTACGAGCAGTACTTC; cdr3_aa: CASSPSAGDYYEQYF
j_call: TRBJ1-1; clone_size: .; d_call: TRBD1; v_call: TRBV5-6; cdr3_nt: TGTACCAGCAGCACGGGAGGGACAGGGACCCTGAACACTGAAGCTTTCTTT; cdr3_aa: CTSSTGGTGTLNTEAFF
j_call: TRBJ1-3; clone_size: .; d_call: .; v_call: TRBV2; cdr3_nt: TGTGCCAGCATCACCGGAGTCTCTGGAAACACCGTATATTTT; cdr3_aa: CASITGVSGNTVYF
j_call: TRBJ2-1; clone_size: .; d_call: TRBD2; v_call: TRBV12-3/TRBV12-4; cdr3_nt: TGTGCCAGCAGTCTTTTACTCCGGACTAGCGGGGACAATGAGCAGTTCTTC; cdr3_aa: CASSLLLRTSGDNEQFF
j_call: TRBJ2-7; clone_size: many; d_call: .; v_call: TRBV27; cdr3_nt: TGTGCCAGCATGTCTGGGCGTTATTGGAAGGACGAGCAGTACTTC; cdr3_aa: CASMSGRYWKDEQYF
j_call: TRBJ1-1; clone_size: many; d_call: TRBD1; v_call: TRBV3-1; cdr3_nt: TGTGCCAGCAGCCAAGACGGACAGGGCTTGAGGACTGAAGCTTTCTTT; cdr3_aa: CASSQDGQGLRTEAFF
j_call: TRBJ1-1; clone_size: many; d_call: .; v_call: TRBV7-9; cdr3_nt: TGTGCCAGCAGCTTAGAACGACATGAAGCTTTCTTT; cdr3_aa: CASSLERHEAFF
j_call: TRBJ2-7; clone_size: few; d_call: .; v_call: TRBV7-6; cdr3_nt: TGTGCCAGCAGCGGAGGGACAGACAACTACGAGCAGTACTTC; cdr3_aa: CASSGGTDNYEQYF
j_call: TRBJ2-5; clone_size: many; d_call: TRBD2; v_call: TRBV19; cdr3_nt: TGTGCCAGTAGTTTGGGACTAGCGAGCCAAGAGACCCAGTACTTC; cdr3_aa: CASSLGLASQETQYF
j_call: TRBJ2-3; clone_size: many; d_call: .; v_call: TRBV7-9; cdr3_nt: TGTGCCAGCAGCATTCATGGGGGGGCCATGGATACGCAGTATTTT; cdr3_aa: CASSIHGGAMDTQYF
j_call: TRBJ2-7; clone_size: .; d_call: .; v_call: TRBV7-9; cdr3_nt: TGTGCCAGCAGCTTAGCGGGCAGGGCCCACTCCTACGAGCAGTACTTC; cdr3_aa: CASSLAGRAHSYEQYF
j_call: TRBJ2-7; clone_size: many; d_call: TRBD2; v_call: TRBV20-1; cdr3_nt: TGCAGTGCTAGAAGACTAGCGGGGGGATACGAGCAGTACTTC; cdr3_aa: CSARRLAGGYEQYF
j_call: TRBJ2-5; clone_size: many; d_call: TRBD2; v_call: TRBV6-6; cdr3_nt: TGTGCCAGCAGTTACGGTTGGACTCGGGGACTAGCGGGGGAGACCCAGTACTTC; cdr3_aa: CASSYGWTRGLAGETQYF
j_call: TRBJ1-2; clone_size: many; d_call: .; v_call: TRBV6-1; cdr3_nt: TGTGCCAGCAGTGAAGGGGTTGGAGGCGGTTATGGCTACACCTTC; cdr3_aa: CASSEGVGGGYGYTF
j_call: TRBJ1-2; clone_size: many; d_call: .; v_call: TRBV6-5; cdr3_nt: TGTGCCAGCAGTTACTCGCCAGAATGGTTCGATGGCTACACCTTC; cdr3_aa: CASSYSPEWFDGYTF
j_call: TRBJ1-6; clone_size: .; d_call: .; v_call: TRBV6-6; cdr3_nt: TGTGCCAGCAGTTACTCGGAGACAGGATACTCACCCCTCCACTTT; cdr3_aa: CASSYSETGYSPLHF
j_call: TRBJ2-1; clone_size: many; d_call: .; v_call: TRBV7-6; cdr3_nt: TGTGCCAGCAGCTCAGGAGCAAACAATGAGCAGTTCTTC; cdr3_aa: CASSSGANNEQFF
j_call: TRBJ1-4; clone_size: many; d_call: TRBD1; v_call: TRBV29-1; cdr3_nt: TGCAGCGTTACAGGGGGCCAGGAAGAAAAACTGTTTTTT; cdr3_aa: CSVTGGQEEKLFF
j_call: TRBJ1-5; clone_size: many; d_call: TRBD1; v_call: TRBV19; cdr3_nt: TGTGCCAGTAGTACACAGGGGGCGGGTCAGCCCCAGCATTTT; cdr3_aa: CASSTQGAGQPQHF
j_call: TRBJ1-1; clone_size: .; d_call: TRBD1; v_call: TRBV7-6; cdr3_nt: TGTGCCAGCGGCTTAGCGATAGGACAGGGGGCCACTGAAGCTTTCTTT; cdr3_aa: CASGLAIGQGATEAFF
j_call: TRBJ2-7; clone_size: .; d_call: TRBD2; v_call: TRBV12-3/TRBV12-4; cdr3_nt: TGTGCCAGCAGGAGGACTAGAAATACCTACGAGCAGTACTTC; cdr3_aa: CASRRTRNTYEQYF
j_call: TRBJ1-5; clone_size: many; d_call: TRBD1; v_call: TRBV27; cdr3_nt: TGTGCCAGCAGTTTATCGAGGGGGCTCTCTCAGCCCCAGCATTTT; cdr3_aa: CASSLSRGLSQPQHF
j_call: TRBJ2-7; clone_size: many; d_call: .; v_call: TRBV30; cdr3_nt: TGTGCCTGGAGTGGACACCCGGGACCGACCTACGAGCAGTACTTC; cdr3_aa: CAWSGHPGPTYEQYF
j_call: TRBJ2-3; clone_size: few; d_call: TRBD2; v_call: TRBV3-1; cdr3_nt: TGTGCCGGCAGCCAAGGCGGGGGGGCCTTCGATACGCAGTATTTT; cdr3_aa: CAGSQGGGAFDTQYF
j_call: TRBJ1-3; clone_size: many; d_call: .; v_call: TRBV20-1; cdr3_nt: TGCAGTGCTAGCCCCCTCGGCGGCGGAAACACCATATATTTT; cdr3_aa: CSASPLGGGNTIYF
j_call: TRBJ2-7; clone_size: many; d_call: TRBD1; v_call: TRBV5-6; cdr3_nt: TGTGCCAGCAGCTTCTGGGGACAGGGGATTTACGAGCAGTACTTC; cdr3_aa: CASSFWGQGIYEQYF
j_call: TRBJ2-7; clone_size: many; d_call: .; v_call: TRBV6-2/TRBV6-3; cdr3_nt: TGTGCCAGCAGTTGGATGGACAGTTACGAGTACGAGCAGTACTTC; cdr3_aa: CASSWMDSYEYEQYF
j_call: TRBJ1-2; clone_size: many; d_call: .; v_call: TRBV7-2; cdr3_nt: TGTGCCAGCAGCTTAGCGGACACTGGGGCTGGCTACACCTTC; cdr3_aa: CASSLADTGAGYTF
j_call: TRBJ2-5; clone_size: many; d_call: TRBD1; v_call: TRBV7-9; cdr3_nt: TGTGCCAGCAGCTTAGCACCGCAGGGGGAAGAGACCCAGTACTTC; cdr3_aa: CASSLAPQGEETQYF
j_call: TRBJ2-5; clone_size: .; d_call: TRBD2; v_call: TRBV10-2; cdr3_nt: TGCGCCAGCAGTGATACGGGGGGGACCCGAGAGACCCAGTACTTC; cdr3_aa: CASSDTGGTRETQYF
j_call: TRBJ2-7; clone_size: few; d_call: .; v_call: TRBV2; cdr3_nt: TGTGCCAGCAGTGAAATTGCGGGCGAGCAGTACTTC; cdr3_aa: CASSEIAGEQYF
j_call: TRBJ1-1; clone_size: many; d_call: TRBD1; v_call: TRBV14; cdr3_nt: TGTGCCAGCAGCCCGCTACAGGGGCTTCTTAACACTGAAGCTTTCTTT; cdr3_aa: CASSPLQGLLNTEAFF
j_call: TRBJ2-7; clone_size: few; d_call: TRBD2; v_call: TRBV27; cdr3_nt: TGTGCCAGCAGTTTATCGTCCGGACTAGCGATTTACGAGCAGTACTTC; cdr3_aa: CASSLSSGLAIYEQYF